This TCR beta chain was observed in a study of regulatory T cells in long-lasting Graves disease. Overall study findings and caveats: The study found TRBV28, TRBJ1-2 and TRBJ2-5 favored in persistent disease.

Investigators prepared the TCR beta libraries by applying iRepertoire HTBI primers and Arm-PCR of CDR3 regions. TCRdb re-called the multiplex PCR reads with MiXCR, one entry per CDR3 protein. Of 650,000 to 700,000 distinct CDR3 sequences in the sample, around 32% are singletons; the top ten hold about two fifths. V was shortened by 8 bases and J by 0 bases, with 5 bases between the two germline ends. This CDR3 region has 11 residues. Per the germline V gene, CDR1 is SNHLY and CDR2 is FYNNEI. Time point meaning: persistent/refractory GD, antithyroid drugs over 5 years with positive TRAb. After RNA was extracted from PBMCs, the TCR library was made from it. This clonotype appeared many times. Its target is not known.

The sample in question was peripheral blood mononuclear cells (PBMCs), obtained when the disease was refractory, from a patient treated with antithyroid drugs. This sequence originates from a female donor with Graves disease. This chain joins TRBV2 and TRBJ2-7; D is undetermined. The CDR3 DNA sequence: TGTGCCAGCGGTATCTCCTACGAGCAGTACTTC. This gives the protein CASGISYEQYF.